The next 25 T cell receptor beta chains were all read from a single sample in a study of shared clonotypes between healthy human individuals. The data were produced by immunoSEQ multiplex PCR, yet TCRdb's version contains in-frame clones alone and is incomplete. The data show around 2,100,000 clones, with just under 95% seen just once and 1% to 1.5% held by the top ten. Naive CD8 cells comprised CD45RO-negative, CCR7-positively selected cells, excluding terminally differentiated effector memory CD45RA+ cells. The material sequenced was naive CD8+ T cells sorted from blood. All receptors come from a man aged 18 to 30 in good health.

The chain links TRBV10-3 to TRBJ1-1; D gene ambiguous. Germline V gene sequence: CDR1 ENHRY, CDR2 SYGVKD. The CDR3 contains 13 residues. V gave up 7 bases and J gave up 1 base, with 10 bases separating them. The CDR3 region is CAITERQNTEAFF. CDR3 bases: TGTGCCATCACCGAACGCCAGAACACTGAAGCTTTCTTT.

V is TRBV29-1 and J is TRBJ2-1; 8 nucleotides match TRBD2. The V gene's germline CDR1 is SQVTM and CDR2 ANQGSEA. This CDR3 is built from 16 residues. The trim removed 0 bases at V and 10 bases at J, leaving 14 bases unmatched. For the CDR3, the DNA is TGCAGCGTTGAAGATCCCGCAGCGGGGGCGTGGAGCGAGCAGTTCTTC. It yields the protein CSVEDPAAGAWSEQFF.

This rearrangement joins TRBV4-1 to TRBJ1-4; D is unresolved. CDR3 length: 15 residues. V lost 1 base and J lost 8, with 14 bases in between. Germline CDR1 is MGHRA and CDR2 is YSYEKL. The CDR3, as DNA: TGCGCCAGCAGCCAAGCCCAGGCACTAGGGGAAAAACTGTTTTTT. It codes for CASSQAQALGEKLFF.

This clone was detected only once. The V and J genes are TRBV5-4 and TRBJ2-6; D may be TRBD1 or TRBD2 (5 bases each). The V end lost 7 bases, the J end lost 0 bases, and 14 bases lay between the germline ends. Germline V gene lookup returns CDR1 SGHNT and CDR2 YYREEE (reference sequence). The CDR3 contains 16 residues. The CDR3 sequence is CASWGPHPSGANVLTF. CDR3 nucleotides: TGTGCCAGCTGGGGACCGCATCCCTCTGGGGCCAACGTCCTGACTTTC.

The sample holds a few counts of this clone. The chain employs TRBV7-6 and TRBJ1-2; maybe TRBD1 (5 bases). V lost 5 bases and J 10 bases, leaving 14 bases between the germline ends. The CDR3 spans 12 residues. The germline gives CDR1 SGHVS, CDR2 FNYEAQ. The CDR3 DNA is TGTGCCAGCAGCCGGGAGGGACGCCTCTACACCTTC. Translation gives CASSREGRLYTF.

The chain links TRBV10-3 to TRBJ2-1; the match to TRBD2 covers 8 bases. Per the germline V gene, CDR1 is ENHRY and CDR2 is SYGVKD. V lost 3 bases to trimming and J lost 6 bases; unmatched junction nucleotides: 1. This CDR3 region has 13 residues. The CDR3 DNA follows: TGTGCCATCAGTGATCTAGCGGGCAATGAGCAGTTCTTC. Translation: CAISDLAGNEQFF.

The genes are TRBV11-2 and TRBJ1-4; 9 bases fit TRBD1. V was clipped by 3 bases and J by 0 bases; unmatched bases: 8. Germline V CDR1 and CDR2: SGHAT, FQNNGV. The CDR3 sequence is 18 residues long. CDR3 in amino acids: CASSLADRGGTTNEKLFF. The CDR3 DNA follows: TGTGCCAGCAGCTTGGCGGACAGGGGAGGCACAACTAATGAAAAACTGTTTTTT.

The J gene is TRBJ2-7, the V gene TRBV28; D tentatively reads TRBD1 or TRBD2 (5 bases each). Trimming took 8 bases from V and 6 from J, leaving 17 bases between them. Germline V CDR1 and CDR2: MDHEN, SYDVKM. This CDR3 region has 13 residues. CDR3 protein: CASAWGTHTEQYF. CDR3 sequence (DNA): TGTGCCAGCGCCTGGGGGACCCATACCGAGCAGTACTTC.

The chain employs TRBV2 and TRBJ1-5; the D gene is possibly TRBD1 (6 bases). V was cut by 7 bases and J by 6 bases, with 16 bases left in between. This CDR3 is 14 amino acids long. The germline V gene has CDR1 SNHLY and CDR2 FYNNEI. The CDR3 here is CASIGGAGPQPQHF. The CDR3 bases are TGTGCCAGCATTGGGGGCGCAGGGCCTCAGCCCCAGCATTTT.

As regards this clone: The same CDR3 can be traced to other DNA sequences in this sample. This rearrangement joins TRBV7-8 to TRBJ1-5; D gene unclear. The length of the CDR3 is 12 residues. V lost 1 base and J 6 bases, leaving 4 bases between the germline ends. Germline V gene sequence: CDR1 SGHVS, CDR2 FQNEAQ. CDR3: CASSLGGQPQHF. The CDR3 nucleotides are TGTGCCAGCAGCTTAGGTGGTCAGCCCCAGCATTTT.

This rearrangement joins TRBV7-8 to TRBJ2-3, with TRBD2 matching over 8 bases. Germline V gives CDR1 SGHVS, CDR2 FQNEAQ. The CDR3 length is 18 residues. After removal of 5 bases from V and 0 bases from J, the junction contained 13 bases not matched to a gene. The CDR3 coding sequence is TGTGCCAGCAGCCTCGGGTGGGTAGCGGGGACTAGCACAGATACGCAGTATTTT. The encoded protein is CASSLGWVAGTSTDTQYF.

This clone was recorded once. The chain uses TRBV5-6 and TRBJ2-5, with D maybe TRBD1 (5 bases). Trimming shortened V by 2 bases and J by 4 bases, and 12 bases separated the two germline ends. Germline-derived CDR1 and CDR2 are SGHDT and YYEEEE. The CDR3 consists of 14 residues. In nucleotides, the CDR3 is TGTGCCAGCAGCTTTGTGGGGCCAATAGAGACCCAGTACTTC. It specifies CASSFVGPIETQYF.

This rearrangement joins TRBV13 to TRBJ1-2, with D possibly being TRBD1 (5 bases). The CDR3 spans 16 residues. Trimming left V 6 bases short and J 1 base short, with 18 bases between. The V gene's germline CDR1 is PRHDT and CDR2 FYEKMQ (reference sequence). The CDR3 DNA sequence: TGTGCCAGCAGAGAGACTGAGACAGCTGATAACTATGGCTACACCTTC. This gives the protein CASRETETADNYGYTF.

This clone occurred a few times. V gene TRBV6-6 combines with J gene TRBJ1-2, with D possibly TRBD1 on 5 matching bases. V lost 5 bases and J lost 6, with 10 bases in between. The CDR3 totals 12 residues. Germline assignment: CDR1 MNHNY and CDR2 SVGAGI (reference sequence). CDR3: CASSPPGDGYTF. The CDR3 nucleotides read TGTGCCAGCAGTCCCCCGGGGGATGGCTACACCTTC.

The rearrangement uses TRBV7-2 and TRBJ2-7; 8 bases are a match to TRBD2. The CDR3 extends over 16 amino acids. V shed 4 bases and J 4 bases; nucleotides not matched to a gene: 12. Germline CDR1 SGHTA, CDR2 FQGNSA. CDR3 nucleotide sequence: TGTGCCAGCAGCTCCTCGGGGGGGGCCGGACCTTACGAGCAGTACTTC. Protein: CASSSSGGAGPYEQYF.

This chain's CDR3 is CASLGTGTPYEQYF. In DNA, the CDR3 is TGTGCCAGCCTCGGGACAGGGACTCCCTACGAGCAGTACTTC. The gene calls are TRBV2 and TRBJ2-7; 9 bases align to TRBD1. This CDR3 region has 14 residues. Trimming took 8 bases from V and 2 from J; bases not matched to a gene: 7. Germline V gives CDR1 SNHLY, CDR2 FYNNEI.

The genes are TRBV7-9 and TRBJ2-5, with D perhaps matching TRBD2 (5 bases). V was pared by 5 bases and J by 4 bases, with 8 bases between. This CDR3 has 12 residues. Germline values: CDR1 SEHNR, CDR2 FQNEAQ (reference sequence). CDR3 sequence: CASSRRGETQYF. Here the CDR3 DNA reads TGTGCCAGCAGCCGACGGGGAGAGACCCAGTACTTC.

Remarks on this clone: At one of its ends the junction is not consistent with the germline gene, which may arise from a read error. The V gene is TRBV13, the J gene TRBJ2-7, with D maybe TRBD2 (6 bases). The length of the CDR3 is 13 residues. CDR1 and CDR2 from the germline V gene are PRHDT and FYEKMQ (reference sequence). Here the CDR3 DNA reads TGTGCCAGCAGCTTAGGAAGCGGGCCTCACGTTGACTTC. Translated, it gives CASSLGSGPHVDF. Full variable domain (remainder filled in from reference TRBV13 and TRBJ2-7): AAGVIQSPRHLIKEKRETATLKCYPIPRHDTVYWYQQGPGQDPQFLISFYEKMQSDKGSIPDRFSAQQFSDYHSELNMSSLELGDSALYFCASSLGSGPHVDFGPGTRLTVT.

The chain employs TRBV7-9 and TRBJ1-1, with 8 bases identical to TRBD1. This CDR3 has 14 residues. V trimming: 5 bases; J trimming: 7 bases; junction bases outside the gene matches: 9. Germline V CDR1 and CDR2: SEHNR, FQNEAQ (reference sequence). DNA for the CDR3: TGTGCCAGCAGCAAAGGACAGGGTCAGGGTGAAGCTTTCTTT. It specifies CASSKGQGQGEAFF.

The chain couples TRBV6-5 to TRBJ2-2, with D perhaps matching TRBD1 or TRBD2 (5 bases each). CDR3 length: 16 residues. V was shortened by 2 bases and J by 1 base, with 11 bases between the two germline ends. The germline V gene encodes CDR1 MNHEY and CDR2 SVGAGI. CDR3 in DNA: TGTGCCAGCAGTTACCCTGGGACCGAGAACACCGGGGAGCTGTTTTTT. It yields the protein CASSYPGTENTGELFF.

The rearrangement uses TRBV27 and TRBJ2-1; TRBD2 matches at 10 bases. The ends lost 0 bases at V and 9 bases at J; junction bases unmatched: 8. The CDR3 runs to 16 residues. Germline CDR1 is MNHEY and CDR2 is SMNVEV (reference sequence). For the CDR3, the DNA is TGTGCCAGCAGTTTATCGGCTAGCGGGAGTTATGGTGAGCAGTTCTTC. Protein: CASSLSASGSYGEQFF.

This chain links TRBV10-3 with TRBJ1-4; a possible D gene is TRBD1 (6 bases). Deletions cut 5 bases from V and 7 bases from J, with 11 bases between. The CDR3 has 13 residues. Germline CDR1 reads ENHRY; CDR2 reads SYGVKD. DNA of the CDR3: TGTGCCATCAGTAGGACAGCGGGTGAAAAACTGTTTTTT. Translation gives CAISRTAGEKLFF.

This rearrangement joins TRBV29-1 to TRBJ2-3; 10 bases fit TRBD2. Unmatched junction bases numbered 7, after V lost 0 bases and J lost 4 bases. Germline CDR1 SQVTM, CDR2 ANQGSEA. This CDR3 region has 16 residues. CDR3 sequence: CSVEDKPAGGADTQYF. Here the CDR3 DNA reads TGCAGCGTTGAAGATAAGCCAGCGGGAGGGGCAGATACGCAGTATTTT.

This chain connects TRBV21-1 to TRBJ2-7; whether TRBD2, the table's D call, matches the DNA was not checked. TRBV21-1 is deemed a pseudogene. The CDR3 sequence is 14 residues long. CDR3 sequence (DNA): TGTGCCAGCAGCATAGGGAGGGAGATCTGCGAGCAGTACTTC. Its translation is CASSIGREICEQYF.

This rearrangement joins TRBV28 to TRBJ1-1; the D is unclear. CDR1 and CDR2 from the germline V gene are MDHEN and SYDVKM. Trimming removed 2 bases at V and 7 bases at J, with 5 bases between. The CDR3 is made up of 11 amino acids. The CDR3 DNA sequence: TGTGCCAGCAGTTTAGCTGTTGAAGCTTTCTTT. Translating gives CASSLAVEAFF.